This TCR beta chain was sequenced during a study of identical twins. V shed 6 bases and J shed 8 bases, with 22 bases lying between them. The CDR3 contains 15 residues. TCRdb independently ran MiXCR on the 5' RACE reads; one entry per CDR3 protein. The sample lists about 240,000 distinct CDR3 sequences, about 11% occurring once. This clonotype turned up a few times. The clonotype originates from a man aged 50-60 years in good health. The sample consisted of memory T cells sorted from blood. The chain combines TRBV12-3 or TRBV12-4 with TRBJ1-2; perhaps TRBD1 as D (6 bases). CDR3 residues: CASSSLATQGIGYTF. In DNA form, the CDR3 reads TGTGCCAGCAGCTCCCTCGCTACACAGGGAATAGGCTACACCTTC.